The rows below give T cell receptor beta chains drawn from one sample of a study of T cell responses to AZD1222 COVID-19 vaccine. The assay was immunoSEQ multiplex PCR, and TCRdb's table has in-frame clones only and misses some. The repertoire holds roughly 110,000 clones, roughly 88% seen once, with around 8% in the top ten. The source was peripheral blood, collected 28 days after the second AZD1222 dose. The receptors were gathered from an adult who received the AZD1222 COVID-19 vaccine. The CDR3 runs from the conserved cysteine through the conserved F or W. The D gene is left open where the match is weak. Expanded clones get a size class; other rows say once, few or many, or leave the size out.

j_call cdr3_length d_call clone_size v_call cdr3_nt cdr3_aa
TRBJ1-3 16 TRBD1 - TRBV4-1 TGCGCCAGCAGCCACGGACAGGGTCCTTCTGGAAACACCATATATTTT CASSHGQGPSGNTIYF
TRBJ2-2 13 - - TRBV7-9 TGTGCCAGCAGCTTCTCGAACACCGGGGAGCTGTTTTTT CASSFSNTGELFF
TRBJ1-2 13 - - TRBV4-2 TGTGCCAGCAGCCAAGATAAGGGGGGTGGCTACACCTTC CASSQDKGGGYTF
TRBJ2-1 16 TRBD1 - TRBV18 TGTGCCAGCTCACCGATACCGGGACAGGGATACAATGAGCAGTTCTTC CASSPIPGQGYNEQFF
TRBJ2-1 16 TRBD1 - TRBV6-5 TGTGCCAGCAGTTACAGTTCCGGGACAGGGTACAATGAGCAGTTCTTC CASSYSSGTGYNEQFF
TRBJ1-4 14 - - TRBV7-9 TGTGCCAGCAGCTCAACAGTAACTAATGAAAAACTGTTTTTT CASSSTVTNEKLFF
TRBJ1-2 16 - - TRBV5-4 TGTGCCAGCAGCTCGAACGGGGGGGCGGGAAACTATGGCTACACCTTC CASSSNGGAGNYGYTF
TRBJ1-6 15 - - TRBV6-5 TGTGCCAGCAGTTACTCCAGGGCATTTAATTCACCCCTCCACTTT CASSYSRAFNSPLHF
TRBJ2-7 17 - - TRBV5-6 TGTGCCAGCAGCTTACCCGGTGGGCCAGGGAGGAACTACGAGCAGTACTTC CASSLPGGPGRNYEQYF
TRBJ2-6 17 TRBD1 once TRBV4-1 TGCGCCAGCAGCCAATTCAGGACAGGCTCTGGGGCCAACGTCCTGACTTTC CASSQFRTGSGANVLTF
TRBJ1-2 13 - once TRBV12-3/TRBV12-4 TGTGCCAGCAGTCTTCCTGCTCGGAAGGGCTACACCTTC CASSLPARKGYTF
TRBJ1-3 16 - - TRBV6-5 TGTGCCAGCAGTTACTCGCGGCGTTCCTCTGGAAACACCATATATTTT CASSYSRRSSGNTIYF
TRBJ1-6 12 - - TRBV28 TGTGCCAGCAATATTGTGAATTCACCCCTCCACTTT CASNIVNSPLHF
TRBJ2-5 16 TRBD2 - TRBV9 TGTGCCAGCAGCGTCGGACTAGCGGGGGGACGGGAGACCCAGTACTTC CASSVGLAGGRETQYF
TRBJ2-7 15 - - TRBV13 TGTGCCAGCAGCCCGGCGCGGGGCGAGCGCCACGAGCAGTACTTC CASSPARGERHEQYF
TRBJ2-2 13 - - TRBV23-1 TGCGCCAGCAGTCAAGGGGCGACCGGGGAGCTGTTTTTT CASSQGATGELFF
TRBJ2-5 18 - - TRBV9 TGTGCCAGCAGCGCTTCGTGGAGCGGGGACAAGGCCTTAGAGACCCAGTACTTC CASSASWSGDKALETQYF
TRBJ2-5 16 TRBD1 - TRBV4-1 TGCGCCAGCAGCCAAGCACCGGACAGGCCCCAAGAGACCCAGTACTTC CASSQAPDRPQETQYF
TRBJ2-6 15 - - TRBV5-6 TGTGCCAGCAGCTTTGGTTCCTCTGGGGCCAACGTCCTGACTTTC CASSFGSSGANVLTF
TRBJ2-7 17 TRBD1 - TRBV7-9 TGTGCCAGCAGCTTAGGGGACAGGGGGCGCGGCATCCTGGAGCAGTACTTC CASSLGDRGRGILEQYF
TRBJ1-6 16 - - TRBV3-1/TRBV3-2 TGTGCCAGCAGCCAAGAGTCCCCAGGGTCTAATTCACCCCTCCACTTT CASSQESPGSNSPLHF
TRBJ2-7 15 - few TRBV7-7 TGTGCTAGCAGCTTAAGACCTGGAGGTCCCTACGAGCAGTACTTC CASSLRPGGPYEQYF
TRBJ1-2 15 - - TRBV6-6 TGTGCCAGCAGTTACTCGGATACGATAAACTATGGCTACACCTTC CASSYSDTINYGYTF
TRBJ2-7 11 - - TRBV7-9 TGTGCCAGCAGCCACCCCTACGAGCAGTACTTC CASSHPYEQYF
TRBJ1-4 14 - - TRBV6-5 TGTGCCAGCAGTACCTCCCGTCCAACTAAAAAACTGTTTTTT CASSTSRPTKKLFF
TRBJ2-1 14 TRBD2 - TRBV6-2/TRBV6-3 TGTGCCAGCAGTTATAGGACGGGAGGTAACGAGCAGTTCTTC CASSYRTGGNEQFF
TRBJ2-1 15 TRBD2 - TRBV14 TGTGCCAGCCAAACCGGCGGGGGGGTCTACAATGAGCAGTTCTTC CASQTGGGVYNEQFF
TRBJ1-1 14 - - TRBV12-5 TGTGCTAGTGGTCTTGGGGGGGGAAACACTGAAGCTTTCTTT CASGLGGGNTEAFF
TRBJ1-2 19 - - TRBV5-4 TGTGCCAGCAAGCCACTTCGATCCTCCACGGGGGATGCTCAGGATGGCTACACCTTC CASKPLRSSTGDAQDGYTF
TRBJ1-1 17 - - TRBV3-1/TRBV3-2 TGTGCCAGCAGCCAAGACGGTCGACAGTCCATGAACACTGAAGCTTTCTTT CASSQDGRQSMNTEAFF
TRBJ2-3 12 - - TRBV4-3 TGCGCCAGCAGCCAAGTGGTGGATACGCAGTATTTT CASSQVVDTQYF
TRBJ2-7 15 - - TRBV6-2/TRBV6-3 TGTGCCAGCAGTTACTCGCCGCAGGGGCCCTACGAGCAGTACTTC CASSYSPQGPYEQYF
TRBJ1-5 14 TRBD1 - TRBV2 TGTGCCAGCAGTGGGGACAGCCGAAATCAGCCCCAGCATTTT CASSGDSRNQPQHF
TRBJ1-1 13 - - TRBV5-6 TGTGCCAGCAGCAGGGTTCGAAACACTGAAGCTTTCTTT CASSRVRNTEAFF
TRBJ2-7 13 - - TRBV7-3 TGTGCCAGCAGCTTATTGCCTAGTGCCGAGCAGTACTTC CASSLLPSAEQYF
TRBJ1-5 16 - - TRBV7-9 TGTGCCAGCCGAGATAGGGGCGCCTATAGCAATCAGCCCCAGCATTTT CASRDRGAYSNQPQHF
TRBJ1-1 15 TRBD1 - TRBV9 TGTGCCAGCAGCGCCAACCTGGGACAGGCCACTGAAGCTTTCTTT CASSANLGQATEAFF
TRBJ1-1 14 - - TRBV4-3 TGCGCCAGCAGCCAGAGGGAGGGGGGCCCCAAAGCTTTCTTT CASSQREGGPKAFF
TRBJ2-3 12 - - TRBV3-1/TRBV3-2 TGTGCCAGCACGGGTAGCCCAGATACGCAGTATTTT CASTGSPDTQYF
TRBJ1-4 14 TRBD1 - TRBV5-1 TGCGCCAGCAGCTTAGGACAGGGCTCTGAAAAACTGTTTTTT CASSLGQGSEKLFF
TRBJ1-6 15 - - TRBV7-9 TGTGCCAGCAGCGGCCTCAGTTCGGGGAATTCACCCCTCCACTTT CASSGLSSGNSPLHF
TRBJ1-6 14 - once TRBV11-2 TGTGCCAGCAGACCGAACAGGGATCGCGTCCCCCTCCACTTT CASRPNRDRVPLHF
TRBJ2-1 14 TRBD1 - TRBV9 TGTGCCAGCAGCGGGGGACAGGGGATGAATGAGCAGTTCTTC CASSGGQGMNEQFF
TRBJ2-7 16 TRBD2 once TRBV6-1 TGTGCCAGCAGTGAAAAGGGGAGGGTCCACTCCTACGAGCAGTACTTC CASSEKGRVHSYEQYF
TRBJ2-1 15 TRBD2 - TRBV7-2 TGTGCCAGCACCCAGTGGCGGGGGGGTGTGGATGAGCAGTTCTTC CASTQWRGGVDEQFF